These T cell receptor beta chains were read from a single sample in a study of CXCR3-negative and CXCR3-positive naive CD8 T cells. With the 5' RACE reads reprocessed, TCRdb shows one record per CDR3 protein and no DNA. Recorded for this sample: some 150,000 distinct CDR3 sequences. Sequenced material: naive CXCR3+ CD8+ T cells from blood. These receptor sequences come from a human donor in good health. Some clones in this sample may be carry-over from other donors' samples. The CDR3 runs from the conserved cysteine through the conserved F or W.

J,V,CDR3
TRBJ2-7,TRBV29-1,CSVADRVGEQYF
TRBJ1-1,TRBV29-1,CSVEWGTEAFF
TRBJ1-1,TRBV9,CASSPWYGENTEAFF
TRBJ2-5,TRBV28,CASNIGWFGTQYF
TRBJ2-1,TRBV3-1,CASSQDRPLAVSYNEQFF
TRBJ2-7,TRBV5-5,CASSSTGGKGYEQYF
TRBJ2-1,TRBV29-1,CSVPDGHRLYNEQFF
TRBJ2-7,TRBV12-5,CASGPTDHEQYF
TRBJ2-1,TRBV20-1,CSATPRGATSYNEQFF
TRBJ2-1,TRBV12-3/TRBV12-4,CASSPTPNEQFF
TRBJ2-5,TRBV20-1,CSAEPRYQETQYF
TRBJ1-2,TRBV29-1,CSVDSIQDGIGYTF
TRBJ1-2,TRBV29-1,CSVEGPSNYGYTF
TRBJ2-7,TRBV6-6,CASSDLDSYSYEQYF
TRBJ2-5,TRBV28,CASNLRDSLQETQYF
TRBJ1-5,TRBV4-1,CASSQDYNRGNQPQHF
TRBJ2-1,TRBV29-1,CSVEGTGWNEQFF
TRBJ1-5,TRBV27,CASSLSNQPQHF
TRBJ2-1,TRBV20-1,CSAEGLAREGYSEQFF
TRBJ2-1,TRBV28,CASSSSRGWDEQFF
TRBJ2-1,TRBV5-1,CASSLSLGLSYNEQFF
TRBJ2-7,TRBV29-1,CSVDGTGGSYEQYF
TRBJ2-3,TRBV3-1,CASSQDRSGGRALPSTDTQYF
TRBJ2-3,TRBV27,CASSFGGLGGTQYF
TRBJ1-6,TRBV20-1,CSARDGEISPLHF
TRBJ2-7,TRBV7-9,CASSKLAGGDEQYF
TRBJ2-1,TRBV5-1,CASSLTSHTYNEQFF
TRBJ1-1,TRBV5-1,CAGSLENRRNTEAFF
TRBJ2-7,TRBV4-1,CASSHAQEFGSCEQYF
TRBJ1-4,TRBV29-1,CSVGFATNEKLFF
TRBJ2-1,TRBV6-6,CASSLTSPLLNEQFF
TRBJ2-5,TRBV7-8,CASSWRVEQGLSSGETQYF
TRBJ2-1,TRBV5-1,CASNIDSFSYNEQFF
TRBJ2-6,TRBV29-1,CSVLGSGANVLTF
TRBJ1-5,TRBV19,CASSDRNQPQHF